The present entry profiles one T cell receptor (beta chain) with its context. Trimming took 3 bases from V and 4 from J; bases not matched to a gene: 3. The CDR3 contains 14 residues. Germline V CDR1 and CDR2: MNHEY, SMNVEV (reference sequence). These data come from a study of Ad26.COV2.S vaccination and SARS-CoV-2 variants. Described treatment: about 20 received Ad26.COV2.S at low or high dose, single or two shots; 5 received placebo; per-sample allocation not given. The investigators took samples on day 63 after the first vaccine or placebo injection. At a Boston site, the person donating was an adult of 18-55 years. Data came from immunoSEQ multiplex PCR; TCRdb stores just in-frame clones and leaves some out. This table has 300,000 to 350,000 clones, 85% to 90% appearing once.

V usage is TRBV27 and J usage is TRBJ2-1; TRBD2 aligns across 7 bases. This specimen consisted of peripheral blood, obtained in a trial of Ad26.COV2.S vaccine versus placebo. The origin of this receptor is a person between 18 and 65 years old who received the Ad26.COV2.S COVID-19 vaccine or a placebo. Here the CDR3 DNA reads TGTGCCAGCAGTTTTCTAGCGGAATACAATGAGCAGTTCTTC. It specifies CASSFLAEYNEQFF.